Listed below are T cell receptor beta chains from one sample, sequenced in a study of CD8 T cells in ankylosing spondylitis. From the 5' RACE reads, TCRdb called clonotypes with MiXCR, one entry per CDR3 protein. The table has 20,000 to 25,000 distinct CDR3 sequences, under 15% seen once; the top ten hold under 40%. Sequencing was carried out using blood. These receptors came from a male donor with ankylosing spondylitis or in good health (not recorded which). The CDR3 runs from the conserved cysteine through the conserved F or W. D genes are given only for firm matches. Some rows mark clone size as missing; the rest say once, few, many or name a class of expanded clone.

d_call: .; v_call: TRBV28; j_call: TRBJ1-4; clone_size: many; cdr3_aa: CASIPRGKANEKLFF; cdr3_nt: TGTGCCAGCATCCCCCGGGGTAAAGCTAATGAAAAACTGTTTTTT
d_call: .; v_call: TRBV20-1; j_call: TRBJ2-3; clone_size: many; cdr3_aa: CSARFPARSTDTQYF; cdr3_nt: TGCAGTGCTAGGTTTCCGGCTAGAAGCACAGATACGCAGTATTTT
d_call: .; v_call: TRBV9; j_call: TRBJ1-3; clone_size: many; cdr3_aa: CASSVDPGSGNTIYF; cdr3_nt: TGTGCCAGCAGCGTAGATCCGGGTTCTGGAAACACCATATATTTT
d_call: .; v_call: TRBV20-1; j_call: TRBJ2-3; clone_size: many; cdr3_aa: CSARATCTSCSTDTQYF; cdr3_nt: TGCAGTGCTAGAGCCACCTGCACTAGTTGTAGCACAGATACGCAGTATTTT
d_call: .; v_call: TRBV6-6; j_call: TRBJ1-4; clone_size: few; cdr3_aa: CASSYSQGGEKLFF; cdr3_nt: TGTGCCAGCAGTTACTCACAGGGTGGCGAAAAACTGTTTTTT
d_call: .; v_call: TRBV7-6; j_call: TRBJ2-4; clone_size: few; cdr3_aa: CASSPSSGDIQYF; cdr3_nt: TGTGCCAGCAGCCCCTCGTCGGGGGACATTCAGTACTTC
d_call: .; v_call: TRBV11-2; j_call: TRBJ2-2; clone_size: many; cdr3_aa: CASSLAVGELFF; cdr3_nt: TGTGCCAGCAGCTTAGCAGTGGGGGAGCTGTTTTTT
d_call: TRBD2; v_call: TRBV6-2/TRBV6-3; j_call: TRBJ2-1; clone_size: many; cdr3_aa: CASSYAWEGYNEQFF; cdr3_nt: TGTGCCAGCAGTTACGCCTGGGAGGGGTACAATGAGCAGTTCTTC
d_call: .; v_call: TRBV29-1; j_call: TRBJ2-2; clone_size: many; cdr3_aa: CSVGVWAGELFF; cdr3_nt: TGCAGCGTTGGGGTCTGGGCCGGGGAGCTGTTTTTT
d_call: TRBD1; v_call: TRBV20-1; j_call: TRBJ1-1; clone_size: few; cdr3_aa: CSSPPATGPKWEAFF; cdr3_nt: TGCAGTTCCCCCCCCGCGACAGGGCCAAAGTGGGAAGCTTTCTTT
d_call: .; v_call: TRBV6-6; j_call: TRBJ1-5; clone_size: few; cdr3_aa: CASSPPQLSNQPQHF; cdr3_nt: TGTGCCAGCAGTCCCCCTCAGCTTAGCAATCAGCCCCAGCATTTT
d_call: .; v_call: TRBV25-1; j_call: TRBJ2-2; clone_size: many; cdr3_aa: CASSGEPGYTGELFF; cdr3_nt: TGTGCCAGCAGTGGGGAACCCGGGTACACCGGGGAGCTGTTTTTT
d_call: TRBD2; v_call: TRBV3-1; j_call: TRBJ2-3; clone_size: many; cdr3_aa: CASSQGGLAGTDTQYF; cdr3_nt: TGTGCCAGCAGCCAAGGTGGACTAGCGGGAACCGATACGCAGTATTTT
d_call: .; v_call: TRBV20-1; j_call: TRBJ2-5; clone_size: few; cdr3_aa: CSARDVAGLPQETQYF; cdr3_nt: TGCAGTGCTAGAGATGTGGCAGGGCTCCCCCAAGAGACCCAGTACTTC
d_call: .; v_call: TRBV7-9; j_call: TRBJ1-5; clone_size: many; cdr3_aa: CASSLGGGRQPQHF; cdr3_nt: TGTGCCAGCAGCTTAGGAGGTGGGCGCCAGCCCCAGCATTTT
d_call: .; v_call: TRBV5-1; j_call: TRBJ1-4; clone_size: .; cdr3_aa: CASSLGDRTGYEKLFF; cdr3_nt: TGCGCCAGCAGCTTAGGGGACCGGACCGGATATGAAAAACTGTTTTTT
d_call: .; v_call: TRBV28; j_call: TRBJ1-1; clone_size: few; cdr3_aa: CASRWGTEAFF; cdr3_nt: TGTGCCAGCAGATGGGGCACTGAAGCTTTCTTT
d_call: .; v_call: TRBV7-9; j_call: TRBJ1-1; clone_size: .; cdr3_aa: CASSLGTKNTEAFF; cdr3_nt: TGTGCCAGCAGCTTAGGAACAAAGAACACTGAAGCTTTCTTT
d_call: .; v_call: TRBV5-1; j_call: TRBJ2-5; clone_size: many; cdr3_aa: CASGMAKAEETQYF; cdr3_nt: TGCGCCAGCGGAATGGCCAAGGCGGAGGAGACCCAGTACTTC
d_call: .; v_call: TRBV28; j_call: TRBJ2-7; clone_size: few; cdr3_aa: CATYPRGTYEQYF; cdr3_nt: TGTGCCACATACCCCCGAGGGACCTACGAGCAGTACTTC
d_call: .; v_call: TRBV6-2/TRBV6-3; j_call: TRBJ1-2; clone_size: .; cdr3_aa: CASSPLSTGDYGYTF; cdr3_nt: TGTGCCAGCAGTCCCCTGTCGACAGGAGACTATGGCTACACCTTC
d_call: .; v_call: TRBV6-6; j_call: TRBJ1-4; clone_size: many; cdr3_aa: CASSPRQSATNEKLFF; cdr3_nt: TGTGCCAGCAGTCCCCGACAAAGTGCAACTAATGAAAAACTGTTTTTT
d_call: .; v_call: TRBV20-1; j_call: TRBJ2-3; clone_size: many; cdr3_aa: CSARRTDTQYF; cdr3_nt: TGCAGTGCTAGACGGACAGATACGCAGTATTTT
d_call: .; v_call: TRBV3-1; j_call: TRBJ2-2; clone_size: many; cdr3_aa: CASSQSSTGELFF; cdr3_nt: TGTGCCAGCAGCCAAAGTTCTACCGGGGAGCTGTTTTTT
d_call: .; v_call: TRBV19; j_call: TRBJ2-2; clone_size: many; cdr3_aa: CASSPQGRDTGELFF; cdr3_nt: TGTGCCAGTAGCCCTCAGGGAAGGGACACCGGGGAGCTGTTTTTT
d_call: TRBD1; v_call: TRBV20-1; j_call: TRBJ2-3; clone_size: once; cdr3_aa: CSAQETGGYTDTQYF; cdr3_nt: TGCAGTGCCCAGGAAACAGGGGGCTACACAGATACGCAGTATTTT
d_call: TRBD2; v_call: TRBV20-1; j_call: TRBJ2-2; clone_size: few; cdr3_aa: CSAFGLAVGTGELFF; cdr3_nt: TGCAGTGCGTTTGGACTAGCGGTCGGCACCGGGGAGCTGTTTTTT
d_call: .; v_call: TRBV5-1; j_call: TRBJ2-1; clone_size: many; cdr3_aa: CASSDGTFGEQFF; cdr3_nt: TGCGCCAGCAGCGACGGGACATTCGGTGAGCAGTTCTTC
d_call: .; v_call: TRBV5-1; j_call: TRBJ2-1; clone_size: .; cdr3_aa: CASSLAGKSEQFF; cdr3_nt: TGCGCCAGCAGCTTGGCCGGGAAGTCCGAGCAGTTCTTC
d_call: .; v_call: TRBV15; j_call: TRBJ2-5; clone_size: many; cdr3_aa: CATSRGIMGELGETQYF; cdr3_nt: TGTGCCACCAGCAGAGGAATTATGGGGGAATTAGGAGAGACCCAGTACTTC
d_call: TRBD1; v_call: TRBV5-1; j_call: TRBJ1-2; clone_size: many; cdr3_aa: CASSLKRTGEYSGYGYTF; cdr3_nt: TGCGCCAGCAGCTTGAAGCGGACAGGGGAGTACTCGGGCTACGGCTACACCTTC
d_call: TRBD2; v_call: TRBV5-1; j_call: TRBJ2-1; clone_size: few; cdr3_aa: CASSLMKWTSGRGNEQFF; cdr3_nt: TGCGCCAGCAGCTTGATGAAGTGGACTAGCGGGAGGGGGAATGAGCAGTTCTTC
d_call: .; v_call: TRBV7-2; j_call: TRBJ2-2; clone_size: many; cdr3_aa: CASSPGNLGTGELFF; cdr3_nt: TGTGCCAGCAGCCCGGGGAATTTAGGGACCGGGGAGCTGTTTTTT
d_call: .; v_call: TRBV6-2/TRBV6-3; j_call: TRBJ2-3; clone_size: .; cdr3_aa: CASSYGGPRRDTQYF; cdr3_nt: TGTGCCAGCAGTTACGGGGGGCCTCGTCGGGATACGCAGTATTTT
d_call: TRBD2; v_call: TRBV7-2; j_call: TRBJ2-1; clone_size: .; cdr3_aa: CASSLGTWTSEYNEQFF; cdr3_nt: TGTGCCAGCAGCTTAGGAACCTGGACTAGCGAGTACAATGAGCAGTTCTTC
d_call: .; v_call: TRBV5-1; j_call: TRBJ2-3; clone_size: few; cdr3_aa: CASSSGLLALTDTQYF; cdr3_nt: TGCGCCAGCAGCTCCGGACTCTTAGCCCTCACAGATACGCAGTATTTT
d_call: .; v_call: TRBV28; j_call: TRBJ2-2; clone_size: few; cdr3_aa: CASMETGNTGELFF; cdr3_nt: TGTGCCAGCATGGAGACAGGGAACACCGGGGAGCTGTTTTTT
d_call: TRBD1; v_call: TRBV5-1; j_call: TRBJ2-4; clone_size: many; cdr3_aa: CASSLEDRGLDIQYF; cdr3_nt: TGCGCCAGCAGCTTGGAAGACAGGGGGTTGGACATTCAGTACTTC
d_call: .; v_call: TRBV20-1; j_call: TRBJ2-1; clone_size: many; cdr3_aa: CSARVTENEQFF; cdr3_nt: TGCAGTGCTAGAGTAACGGAGAATGAGCAGTTCTTC
d_call: .; v_call: TRBV12-5; j_call: TRBJ1-1; clone_size: many; cdr3_aa: CASGESTVNTEAFF; cdr3_nt: TGTGCTAGTGGTGAGTCGACAGTGAACACTGAAGCTTTCTTT
d_call: .; v_call: TRBV7-2; j_call: TRBJ2-7; clone_size: .; cdr3_aa: CASSVYDSTEQYF; cdr3_nt: TGTGCCAGCAGCGTCTACGACAGTACCGAGCAGTACTTC
d_call: TRBD1; v_call: TRBV20-1; j_call: TRBJ1-5; clone_size: many; cdr3_aa: CSANPRTGSNQPQHF; cdr3_nt: TGCAGTGCCAACCCCCGGACAGGGAGCAATCAGCCCCAGCATTTT
d_call: .; v_call: TRBV7-2; j_call: TRBJ1-2; clone_size: few; cdr3_aa: CASSFRGAGRGYGYTF; cdr3_nt: TGTGCCAGCAGCTTTAGGGGGGCGGGAAGGGGTTATGGCTACACCTTC
d_call: TRBD1; v_call: TRBV28; j_call: TRBJ2-1; clone_size: many; cdr3_aa: CASSLAAGGTRRNEQFF; cdr3_nt: TGTGCCAGCAGTTTAGCGGCAGGGGGCACAAGGAGGAATGAGCAGTTCTTC
d_call: .; v_call: TRBV11-3; j_call: TRBJ2-1; clone_size: many; cdr3_aa: CASRSRDGEQFF; cdr3_nt: TGTGCCAGCCGAAGCCGTGATGGTGAGCAGTTCTTC
d_call: .; v_call: TRBV27; j_call: TRBJ1-6; clone_size: many; cdr3_aa: CASSFGGAEVSPLHF; cdr3_nt: TGTGCCAGCAGTTTCGGAGGGGCTGAAGTTTCACCCCTCCACTTT
d_call: .; v_call: TRBV20-1; j_call: TRBJ2-3; clone_size: .; cdr3_aa: CSASAGDTQYF; cdr3_nt: TGCAGTGCTAGCGCGGGAGATACGCAGTATTTT
d_call: .; v_call: TRBV9; j_call: TRBJ2-1; clone_size: many; cdr3_aa: CASSVATGREAQFF; cdr3_nt: TGTGCCAGCAGCGTAGCTACGGGACGAGAGGCGCAGTTCTTC
d_call: .; v_call: TRBV9; j_call: TRBJ2-2; clone_size: .; cdr3_aa: CASSVAPSSVNTGELFF; cdr3_nt: TGTGCCAGCAGCGTAGCTCCTTCTAGCGTGAACACCGGGGAGCTGTTTTTT
d_call: .; v_call: TRBV6-6; j_call: TRBJ2-7; clone_size: many; cdr3_aa: CASSYFANEQYF; cdr3_nt: TGTGCCAGCAGTTACTTTGCAAATGAGCAGTACTTC
d_call: TRBD1; v_call: TRBV20-1; j_call: TRBJ2-2; clone_size: few; cdr3_aa: CSALGQGGIGELFF; cdr3_nt: TGCAGTGCACTCGGACAGGGAGGTATCGGGGAGCTGTTTTTT
d_call: TRBD1; v_call: TRBV5-4; j_call: TRBJ2-2; clone_size: .; cdr3_aa: CASSFGTDTGELFF; cdr3_nt: TGTGCCAGCAGCTTTGGGACAGACACCGGGGAGCTGTTTTTT
d_call: TRBD1; v_call: TRBV5-1; j_call: TRBJ2-3; clone_size: few; cdr3_aa: CASSEGQGVSDTQYF; cdr3_nt: TGCGCCAGCAGCGAAGGACAGGGGGTCTCAGATACGCAGTATTTT
d_call: .; v_call: TRBV6-6; j_call: TRBJ2-5; clone_size: few; cdr3_aa: CASSSLLGGETQYF; cdr3_nt: TGTGCCAGCAGTTCCCTCCTCGGGGGAGAGACCCAGTACTTC
d_call: TRBD1; v_call: TRBV7-8; j_call: TRBJ1-1; clone_size: many; cdr3_aa: CASSPGTGWLITEAFF; cdr3_nt: TGTGCCAGCAGCCCGGGGACAGGGTGGTTGATTACTGAAGCTTTCTTT
d_call: TRBD2; v_call: TRBV20-1; j_call: TRBJ2-1; clone_size: few; cdr3_aa: CSAGPIAGGTHEQFF; cdr3_nt: TGCAGTGCTGGGCCGATAGCGGGAGGGACCCATGAGCAGTTCTTC
d_call: .; v_call: TRBV29-1; j_call: TRBJ2-5; clone_size: .; cdr3_aa: CSIGQNLETQYF; cdr3_nt: TGCAGCATTGGACAGAACCTAGAGACCCAGTACTTC
d_call: .; v_call: TRBV12-3/TRBV12-4; j_call: TRBJ2-1; clone_size: few; cdr3_aa: CASSRTGPYNEQFF; cdr3_nt: TGTGCCAGCTCGAGGACGGGTCCCTACAATGAGCAGTTCTTC
d_call: .; v_call: TRBV29-1; j_call: TRBJ2-7; clone_size: many; cdr3_aa: CSVETVSSYEQYF; cdr3_nt: TGCAGCGTTGAGACAGTTAGCTCCTACGAGCAGTACTTC